This T cell receptor (beta chain) was documented in a study of shared clonotypes between healthy human individuals. Sequencing was performed with immunoSEQ multiplex PCR; in TCRdb, only in-frame clones are kept and a portion is missing. The repertoire holds some 2 million clones, with over 85% as singletons. Germline CDR1 ENHRY, CDR2 SYGVKD. The J segment lost 6 bases and the V segment lost 6 bases, leaving 12 bases of the junction unmatched. CDR3 length equals 15 residues. The sample comprised naive CD4+ T cells sorted from blood. Regarding subset: CD45RA+ positively selected. The V gene is TRBV10-3, the J gene TRBJ2-3, with TRBD1 identical over 7 bases. The clonotype originates from a young man in good health. CDR3: CAISPGTASMDTQYF. CDR3 nucleotides: TGTGCCATCAGCCCCGGGACAGCCTCGATGGATACGCAGTATTTT.